What follows are 32 T cell receptor beta chains derived from one specimen sequenced in a study of T-cell reconstitution after alpha-beta-depleted transplantation in children. This sample's TCRbeta library carried unique molecular identifier barcodes. TCRdb used MiXCR to reprocess the PCR reads, holding one entry per CDR3 protein. The sample contains about 580,000 distinct CDR3 sequences, 27% of which appear only once. Sequencing was performed on PBMCs, taken before TCRalphabeta/CD19-depleted stem cell transplant. The receptors here all came from a boy in the first two years of life with Wiskott-Aldrich syndrome, due to receive a stem cell transplant.

This clonotype showed up just a few times. This sequence joins TRBV25-1 and TRBJ1-1; perhaps TRBD1 as D (5 bases). With 3 bases removed from V and 8 bases from J, the gap between germline ends came to 16 bases. Germline V gene lookup returns CDR1 MGHDK and CDR2 SYGVNS. The CDR3 loop spans 14 amino acids. DNA for the CDR3: TGTGCCAGCAGTGATTACCGGGACCTCTCCGAAGCTTTCTTT. Protein: CASSDYRDLSEAFF.

This chain joins TRBV5-1 and TRBJ2-5; TRBD2 matches 10 bases. This CDR3 spans 14 amino acids. V trimming: 4 bases; J trimming: 4 bases; junction bases outside the gene matches: 4. CDR1 is SGHRS, CDR2 YFSETQ, per germline. The CDR3 DNA follows: TGCGCCAGCAGCAGGCGGACTAGCGGAGAGACCCAGTACTTC. This encodes CASSRRTSGETQYF.

J is TRBJ2-5 and V is TRBV5-1; TRBD2 might be the D (5 bases). Germline assignment: CDR1 SGHRS and CDR2 YFSETQ. This CDR3 spans 14 amino acids. V lost 0 bases, J lost 3 bases, and 9 bases lay in between. CDR3 coding DNA: TGCGCCAGCAGCTTGGTCGGGATTAAAGAGACCCAGTACTTC. Its translation: CASSLVGIKETQYF.

The chain employs TRBV5-1 and TRBJ2-3; 8 bases are a match to TRBD2. The germline V gene has CDR1 SGHRS and CDR2 YFSETQ. The CDR3 covers 16 residues. V trimming: 1 base; J trimming: 0 bases; junction bases outside the gene matches: 4. In DNA, the CDR3 is TGCGCCAGCAGCTTGTCGTTAGCGGGGAGCACAGATACGCAGTATTTT. Its protein product is CASSLSLAGSTDTQYF.

The chain uses TRBV5-8 and TRBJ2-7; 7 nucleotides line up with TRBD1. Germline V CDR1 and CDR2: SGHTS, YDEGEE. The CDR3 contains 14 residues. Trimming took 4 bases from V and 3 from J; bases not matched to a gene: 7. The chain's CDR3 is CASSAGDSSYEQYF. The DNA of the CDR3 is TGTGCCAGCAGCGCCGGGGACAGCAGCTACGAGCAGTACTTC.

The chain carries TRBV7-9 and TRBJ1-4, with 7 bases that match TRBD1. Germline V gene sequence: CDR1 SEHNR, CDR2 FQNEAQ (reference sequence). This CDR3 has 14 residues. Losses at the gene ends were 8 bases for V and 8 bases for J; bases not matched to a gene: 11. CDR3 DNA sequence: TGTGCCAGCGGCCGACAGGGCCCAGAAGAAAAACTGTTTTTT. Protein product: CASGRQGPEEKLFF.

CDR3 in amino acids: CASSRPFGRNYGYTF. CDR3 sequence (DNA): TGTGCCAGTAGTCGACCCTTTGGACGGAACTATGGCTACACCTTC. The chain links TRBV19 to TRBJ1-2; no clear D gene. Germline CDR1 reads LNHDA; CDR2 reads SQIVND (reference sequence). The CDR3 has 15 residues. V was cut by 5 bases and J by 2 bases, with 15 bases left in between.

This clonotype was recorded a few times. The J gene is TRBJ2-1, the V gene TRBV12-3 or TRBV12-4, with 14 bases lining up with TRBD2. This CDR3 spans 20 amino acids. V trimming: 4 bases; J trimming: 0 bases; junction bases outside the gene matches: 11. The CDR3 nucleotides are TGTGCCAGCAGTTCCAGACGACTAGCGGGAGGGCCTCGCTCCTACAATGAGCAGTTCTTC. Residues: CASSSRRLAGGPRSYNEQFF.

In its sample, this clonotype was seen once. The chain couples TRBV4-2 to TRBJ2-7; 10 bases map to TRBD2. CDR1 is LGHNA and CDR2 is YNFKEQ in the germline V gene. Unmatched junction bases numbered 3, after V lost 4 bases and J lost 0 bases. There are 15 residues in the CDR3. The CDR3 coding sequence is TGTGCCAGCAGCCTTAGCGGGAGGCCCTCCTACGAGCAGTACTTC. Encoded protein: CASSLSGRPSYEQYF.

This clonotype was counted between two and nine times. This chain links TRBV9 with TRBJ2-1, with 7 bases lining up with TRBD2. Trimming removed 0 bases from V and 4 bases from J; junction bases left unmatched: 4. CDR3 size: 15 residues. Germline values: CDR1 SGDLS, CDR2 YYNGEE. The CDR3 coding sequence is TGTGCCAGCAGCGTAGCTAGCGGAGCATACAATGAGCAGTTCTTC. Protein: CASSVASGAYNEQFF.

V and J are TRBV6-2 or TRBV6-3 and TRBJ2-7, with a possible D match to TRBD1 (6 bases). The CDR3 contains 12 residues. V lost 5 bases to trimming and J lost 4 bases, with 9 bases between them. Germline loops: CDR1 MNHEY, CDR2 SVGEGT. In DNA, the CDR3 is TGTGCCAGCAGTAAAGGACAGTACGAGCAGTACTTC. It codes for CASSKGQYEQYF.

This sequence joins TRBV5-1 and TRBJ1-2; D uncertain. Trimming left V 1 base short and J 4 bases short, with 8 bases between. CDR1 SGHRS and CDR2 YFSETQ come from the germline V gene. This CDR3 is 13 amino acids long. CDR3 in amino acids: CASSLRDAYGYTF. CDR3 in DNA: TGCGCCAGCAGCTTGAGGGATGCCTATGGCTACACCTTC.

This clonotype was observed once. V and J are TRBV12-3 or TRBV12-4 and TRBJ2-7, with TRBD1 matching over 7 bases. The V gene end was trimmed by 5 bases and the J gene end by 3 bases; junction bases not matched to a gene: 10. The CDR3 contains 15 residues. The chain's CDR3 is CASSIDRVRNYEQYF. CDR3 bases: TGTGCCAGCAGTATAGACAGGGTGAGGAACTACGAGCAGTACTTC.

This rearrangement joins TRBV12-3 or TRBV12-4 to TRBJ2-1; 10 positions match TRBD2. The CDR3 consists of 18 residues. V lost 1 base to trimming and J lost 0 bases; unmatched junction nucleotides: 6. The chain's CDR3 is CASSLEGSSGSSYNEQFF. CDR3 in DNA: TGTGCCAGCAGTTTAGAGGGGTCTAGCGGGAGCTCCTACAATGAGCAGTTCTTC.

This clonotype was picked up a small number of times. CDR3 sequence reads: CASSRQALQTQYF. CDR3 in DNA: TGTGCCAGCAGTCGACAGGCCCTGCAGACCCAGTACTTC. The chain joins TRBV2 to TRBJ2-5; D possibly corresponds to TRBD1 (6 bases). V lost 5 bases to trimming and J lost 6 bases, with 13 bases between them. This CDR3 is 13 amino acids long. Germline V CDR1 and CDR2: SNHLY, FYNNEI.

V gene TRBV27 combines with J gene TRBJ2-7, with a tentative D call TRBD1 (6 bases). V was clipped by 0 bases and J by 8 bases, with 11 bases between them. The CDR3 runs to 13 residues. CDR1 MNHEY and CDR2 SMNVEV come from the germline V gene (reference sequence). The CDR3 bases are TGTGCCAGCAGTTTATCGAGGGACACCAAGCAGTACTTC. Encoded protein: CASSLSRDTKQYF.

This clonotype has just a few counts. This chain connects TRBV20-1 to TRBJ2-3; TRBD2 matches at 7 bases. Germline-derived CDR1 and CDR2 are DFQATT and SNEGSKA (reference sequence). The CDR3 has 11 amino acids. CDR3 loop: CSLGGSDTQYF. In DNA form, the CDR3 reads TGCAGCCTGGGGGGGTCAGATACGCAGTATTTT.

The table lists this clonotype with many counts. One end of the junction does not line up with germline, which may come from a read error. This chain joins TRBV5-1 and TRBJ2-1, with no clear D. Germline loops: CDR1 SGHRS, CDR2 YFSETQ. The CDR3 loop spans 13 amino acids. In DNA, the CDR3 is TGTGCCAGCAGCTTAGGTATCTACAATGAGCAGTTCTTC. Protein product: CASSLGIYNEQFF.

The chain uses TRBV12-3 or TRBV12-4 and TRBJ1-1; D is ambiguous. CDR3 size: 15 residues. V shed 6 bases and J shed 1 base, with 15 bases lying between them. The CDR3 loop reads CASRRKLGWNTEAFF. As DNA, the CDR3 is TGTGCCAGCAGGAGAAAATTGGGGTGGAACACTGAAGCTTTCTTT.

Regarding this clonotype: The junction and the germline gene differ at one end; a read error may be behind it. V and J are TRBV19 and TRBJ2-7; TRBD1 is a possible D gene (5 bases). Germline V CDR1 and CDR2: LNHDA, SQIVND (reference sequence). This CDR3 comprises 13 residues. This CDR3 reads CAISPTAAYEQYF. The CDR3 DNA is TGTGCCATTAGTCCGACAGCAGCCTACGAGCAGTACTTC. Variable domain in full (rest from reference TRBV19 and TRBJ2-7): DGGITQSPKYLFRKEGQNVTLSCEQNLNHDAMYWYRQDPGQGLRLIYYSQIVNDFQKGDIAEGYSVSREKKESFPLTVTSAQKNPTAFYLCAISPTAAYEQYFGPGTRLTVT.

The rearrangement uses TRBV7-6 and TRBJ2-1, with a possible D match to TRBD2 (6 bases). The V gene's germline CDR1 is SGHVS and CDR2 FNYEAQ. CDR3 size: 16 residues. V was shortened by 1 base and J by 1 base, with 11 bases between the two germline ends. CDR3 amino acids: CASSLGTGASYNEQFF. The DNA for the CDR3 is TGTGCCAGCAGCTTAGGCACGGGAGCGTCCTACAATGAGCAGTTCTTC.

A few counts support this clonotype. The chain carries TRBV4-1 and TRBJ1-5; tentative D call: TRBD1 (5 bases). Trimming took 0 bases from V and 6 from J, leaving 15 bases between them. Germline V lookup: CDR1 MGHRA, CDR2 YSYEKL. The CDR3 covers 16 residues. In nucleotides, the CDR3 is TGCGCCAGCAGCCAAGAGCGGCAGGGCGTAGGTCAGCCCCAGCATTTT. This gives the protein CASSQERQGVGQPQHF.

This clonotype was detected a few times. The genes are TRBV28 and TRBJ1-5; a weak D match, TRBD1 (5 bases). Germline V gives CDR1 MDHEN, CDR2 SYDVKM. The length of the CDR3 is 12 residues. The germline V and J ends were trimmed by 7 bases and 4 bases, with 8 bases remaining between them. The CDR3 region has the DNA TGTGCCAGCAAGCAGGGTAATCAGCCCCAGCATTTT. Translated: CASKQGNQPQHF.

V is TRBV19 and J is TRBJ2-5, with D possibly matching TRBD2 (5 bases). The CDR3 consists of 14 residues. V was trimmed by 0 bases and J by 4 bases, leaving 9 bases between them. CDR1 LNHDA and CDR2 SQIVND come from the germline V gene (reference sequence). CDR3 sequence: CASSIDRGIETQYF. DNA of the CDR3: TGTGCCAGTAGTATAGATCGGGGTATAGAGACCCAGTACTTC.

The chain joins TRBV5-1 to TRBJ2-7, with 9 nucleotides matching TRBD2. Germline V CDR1 and CDR2: SGHRS, YFSETQ. Unmatched junction bases numbered 10, after V lost 2 bases and J lost 4 bases. CDR3 size: 16 residues. The DNA of the CDR3 is TGCGCCAGCAGCTTAATAGCCGCGGGAGGGCCGTACGAGCAGTACTTC. Encoded protein: CASSLIAAGGPYEQYF.

The gene calls are TRBV28 and TRBJ2-4, with D perhaps TRBD2 (5 bases). Trimming removed 6 bases at V and 0 bases at J, with 18 bases between. CDR3 length: 17 residues. Germline V gene data show CDR1 as MDHEN and CDR2 as SYDVKM. CDR3 in DNA: TGTGCCAGCAGGGGATCTGGGGAGTTAGGAGCCAAAAACATTCAGTACTTC. Encoded protein: CASRGSGELGAKNIQYF.

In its sample, this clonotype was seen a few times. Here the CDR3 DNA reads TGTGCCTGGAAATCGGACAGGGGAAATTCACCCCTCCACTTT. Its protein is CAWKSDRGNSPLHF. V and J are TRBV30 and TRBJ1-6; 9 nucleotides agree with TRBD1. The CDR3 is 14 amino acids. Germline V gene lookup returns CDR1 GTSNPN and CDR2 SVGIG (reference sequence). Trimming took 4 bases from V and 7 from J; bases not matched to a gene: 5. The entire variable domain, with the rest obtained from reference TRBV30 and TRBJ1-6, is as follows: SQTIHQWPATLVQPVGSPLSLECTVEGTSNPNLYWYRQAAGRGLQLLFYSVGIGQISSEVPQNLSASRPQDRQFILSSKKLLLSDSGFYLCAWKSDRGNSPLHFGNGTRLTVT.

This clonotype turned up a few times. V and J are TRBV6-1 and TRBJ2-1, with 10 bases aligning to TRBD2. Looked up from germline, CDR1 is MNHNS and CDR2 is SASEGT. CDR3 length equals 14 residues. Losses at the gene ends were 6 bases for V and 8 bases for J; bases not matched to a gene: 7. CDR3 sequence reads: CASRVLAGVHEQFF. The CDR3 region has the DNA TGTGCCAGCAGGGTCCTAGCGGGAGTACATGAGCAGTTCTTC.

This clonotype was observed a few times. This rearrangement joins TRBV28 to TRBJ1-1, with D tentatively TRBD1 (5 bases). The V end lost 5 bases, the J end lost 7 bases, and 20 bases lay between the germline ends. CDR1 is MDHEN and CDR2 is SYDVKM in the germline V gene. The CDR3 extends over 15 amino acids. CDR3: CASSRQQHRGVEAFF. The CDR3 DNA is TGTGCCAGCAGTCGACAACAGCATAGGGGAGTTGAAGCTTTCTTT.

This clonotype has more than one count but fewer than ten. The chain is built from TRBV5-4 and TRBJ2-1; D is uncertain. Germline assignment: CDR1 SGHNT and CDR2 YYREEE (reference sequence). Trimming shortened V by 1 base and J by 4 bases, and 6 bases separated the two germline ends. There are 13 residues in the CDR3. This chain's CDR3 is CASSLSQYNEQFF. DNA of the CDR3: TGTGCCAGCAGCTTGTCACAATACAATGAGCAGTTCTTC. Based on the CDR3 plus reference TRBV5-4 and TRBJ2-1, the full variable domain is ETGVTQSPTHLIKTRGQQVTLRCSSQSGHNTVSWYQQALGQGPQFIFQYYREEENGRGNFPPRFSGLQFPNYSSELNVNALELDDSALYLCASSLSQYNEQFFGPGTRLTVL.

In this sample, this clonotype turned up a few times. The rearrangement links TRBV20-1 to TRBJ1-2; 7 nucleotides align to TRBD1. The J segment lost 4 bases and the V segment lost 5 bases, leaving 10 bases of the junction unmatched. This CDR3 comprises 14 residues. Germline V gene lookup returns CDR1 DFQATT and CDR2 SNEGSKA (reference sequence). CDR3 in amino acids: CSAAPTGFGYGYTF. Here the CDR3 DNA reads TGCAGTGCTGCCCCGACAGGGTTTGGCTATGGCTACACCTTC.

This chain uses TRBV9 with TRBJ2-7, with 9 bases identical to TRBD1. Trimming cost V 4 bases and J 7 bases; bases outside gene matches: 9. The CDR3 loop spans 14 amino acids. Per the germline V gene, CDR1 is SGDLS and CDR2 is YYNGEE. The CDR3 reads CASSITGQGGEQYF. As DNA, the CDR3 is TGTGCCAGCAGCATAACGGGACAGGGTGGAGAGCAGTACTTC.